Listed below are T cell receptor beta chains from one sample, sequenced in a study of blood T cells in healthy people across ages. TCRdb re-called the 5' RACE reads through MiXCR, storing one row per CDR3 protein. The sample carries fewer than 900,000 distinct CDR3 sequences, under 40% recorded once. What was sequenced was blood. The origin of the receptors is a man aged 18 to 30 in good health. Both conserved end residues are part of each CDR3. D genes are given only for firm matches. Part of the rows lack a size; the others show once, few, many or a class for expanded clones.

d_gene: TRBD1
j_gene: TRBJ1-2
v_gene: TRBV12-3/TRBV12-4
abundance: NA
CDR3aa: CASSLFQGGYGYTF
CDR3nt: TGTGCCAGCAGTTTATTTCAGGGGGGCTATGGCTACACCTTC

d_gene: NA
j_gene: TRBJ1-2
v_gene: TRBV4-1
abundance: NA
CDR3aa: CASSQLAGGRVNYGYTF
CDR3nt: TGCGCCAGCAGCCAACTAGCGGGAGGCAGGGTCAACTATGGCTACACCTTC

d_gene: TRBD1
j_gene: TRBJ1-1
v_gene: TRBV2
abundance: NA
CDR3aa: CARGGQGTEAFF
CDR3nt: TGTGCCCGGGGGGGACAGGGAACTGAAGCTTTCTTT

d_gene: NA
j_gene: TRBJ2-1
v_gene: TRBV5-1
abundance: NA
CDR3aa: CASSRGSGDQFF
CDR3nt: TGCGCCAGCAGCAGGGGGTCGGGAGATCAGTTCTTC

d_gene: TRBD1
j_gene: TRBJ2-3
v_gene: TRBV9
abundance: NA
CDR3aa: CASSVVGTGTDTQYF
CDR3nt: TGTGCCAGCAGCGTAGTGGGGACAGGCACAGATACGCAGTATTTT

d_gene: NA
j_gene: TRBJ1-1
v_gene: TRBV10-3
abundance: NA
CDR3aa: CAISESTGEAFF
CDR3nt: TGTGCCATCAGTGAGTCCACTGGAGAAGCTTTCTTT

d_gene: NA
j_gene: TRBJ1-6
v_gene: TRBV9
abundance: few
CDR3aa: CASTTDGVTYNSPLHF
CDR3nt: TGTGCCAGCACAACCGATGGGGTAACCTATAATTCACCCCTCCACTTT

d_gene: TRBD2
j_gene: TRBJ2-1
v_gene: TRBV4-2
abundance: many
CDR3aa: CASSQERRGGTYNEQFF
CDR3nt: TGTGCCAGCAGCCAAGAGCGTCGGGGGGGAACCTACAATGAGCAGTTCTTC

d_gene: TRBD2
j_gene: TRBJ2-1
v_gene: TRBV6-2/TRBV6-3
abundance: NA
CDR3aa: CASTNKRGGYNEQFF
CDR3nt: TGTGCCAGCACCAATAAGCGGGGGGGCTACAATGAGCAGTTCTTC

d_gene: NA
j_gene: TRBJ2-1
v_gene: TRBV2
abundance: NA
CDR3aa: CASVQGYEQFF
CDR3nt: TGTGCCAGTGTACAGGGCTACGAGCAGTTCTTC

d_gene: NA
j_gene: TRBJ2-7
v_gene: TRBV3-1
abundance: NA
CDR3aa: CASSQDLSAYEQYF
CDR3nt: TGTGCCAGCAGCCAAGATCTCTCCGCCTACGAGCAGTACTTC

d_gene: NA
j_gene: TRBJ2-5
v_gene: TRBV30
abundance: NA
CDR3aa: CAWSQGLGPETQYF
CDR3nt: TGTGCCTGGAGCCAGGGACTGGGTCCAGAGACCCAGTACTTC

d_gene: NA
j_gene: TRBJ1-5
v_gene: TRBV12-3/TRBV12-4
abundance: NA
CDR3aa: CASSLPGPTNQPQHF
CDR3nt: TGTGCCAGCAGCCTACCCGGGCCTACCAATCAGCCCCAGCATTTT

d_gene: NA
j_gene: TRBJ2-3
v_gene: TRBV23-1
abundance: NA
CDR3aa: CASSQHWRGPRSVGDTQYF
CDR3nt: TGCGCCAGCAGTCAACACTGGCGGGGCCCGAGGAGTGTTGGAGATACGCAGTATTTT

d_gene: NA
j_gene: TRBJ2-7
v_gene: TRBV2
abundance: few
CDR3aa: CASSSLSRPSSYEQYF
CDR3nt: TGTGCCAGCAGCTCATTGAGCAGACCAAGCTCCTACGAGCAGTACTTC

d_gene: TRBD1
j_gene: TRBJ1-1
v_gene: TRBV5-1
abundance: NA
CDR3aa: CASSVGTGGMNTEAFF
CDR3nt: TGCGCCAGCAGCGTCGGGACAGGCGGCATGAACACTGAAGCTTTCTTT

d_gene: TRBD2
j_gene: TRBJ2-1
v_gene: TRBV6-5
abundance: NA
CDR3aa: CASRLAGGHEQFF
CDR3nt: TGTGCCAGCAGGCTAGCGGGGGGTCATGAGCAGTTCTTC

d_gene: NA
j_gene: TRBJ1-4
v_gene: TRBV7-2
abundance: few
CDR3aa: CASSLAEGQMFF
CDR3nt: TGTGCCAGCAGCTTAGCGGAAGGGCAAATGTTTTTT

d_gene: NA
j_gene: TRBJ2-4
v_gene: TRBV7-9
abundance: few
CDR3aa: CASSFLSGDTKNIQYF
CDR3nt: TGTGCCAGCAGCTTCCTGAGTGGGGATACCAAAAACATTCAGTACTTC

d_gene: TRBD1
j_gene: TRBJ1-1
v_gene: TRBV9
abundance: NA
CDR3aa: CASSGDSAMNTEAFF
CDR3nt: TGTGCCAGCAGCGGGGACAGCGCCATGAACACTGAAGCTTTCTTT